This is a list of T cell receptor beta chains from one sample in a study of T cells after somatic rescue of genetic block. Clones were read by immunoSEQ multiplex PCR, and TCRdb kept only the in-frame ones, dropping some. The table lists 110,000 or so clones, about nine tenths of them singletons. Sequencing was performed on peripheral blood mononuclear cells (PBMCs). These receptors came from a woman between 18 and 30 years old. CDR3s include the opening cysteine and the closing phenylalanine or tryptophan. The D gene is left open where the match is weak. Clone size is stated in some rows and not others, as once, few, many or a class when expanded.

clone_size | cdr3_length | j_call | v_call | d_call | cdr3_aa | cdr3_nt
. | 15 | TRBJ2-7 | TRBV7-9 | TRBD1 | CASSRQGAAYGEQYF | TGTGCCAGCAGCAGACAGGGGGCAGCTTATGGCGAGCAGTACTTC
. | 15 | TRBJ2-7 | TRBV7-6 | TRBD1 | CASSLTTGGGDEQYF | TGTGCCAGCAGCTTAACTACAGGGGGTGGAGACGAGCAGTACTTC
. | 16 | TRBJ1-3 | TRBV11-2 | TRBD1 | CASSPRTGFSGNTIYF | TGTGCCAGCAGCCCCCGGACAGGGTTCTCTGGAAACACCATATATTTT
once | 15 | TRBJ2-7 | TRBV4-1 | TRBD1 | CASSQVRGLRYEQYF | TGCGCCAGCAGCCAAGTCAGGGGGCTTCGCTACGAGCAGTACTTC
. | 18 | TRBJ2-6 | TRBV13 | . | CASSLQGTLGSGANVLTF | TGTGCCAGCAGCTTACAAGGAACCCTCGGCTCTGGGGCCAACGTCCTGACTTTC
. | 14 | TRBJ1-2 | TRBV2 | TRBD1 | CASRGQASNYGYTF | TGTGCCAGCAGGGGACAGGCTTCTAACTATGGCTACACCTTC
. | 17 | TRBJ2-3 | TRBV10-3 | . | CAISENGLRIAEDTQYF | TGTGCCATCAGTGAGAACGGACTCCGAATAGCCGAAGATACGCAGTATTTT
. | 16 | TRBJ1-4 | TRBV18 | TRBD1 | CASSPMDRLTNEKLFF | TGTGCCAGCTCACCAATGGACAGGTTAACTAATGAAAAACTGTTTTTT
. | 14 | TRBJ1-2 | TRBV7-2 | . | CASSFSGEPNGYTF | TGTGCCAGCAGCTTCTCGGGGGAACCGAATGGCTACACCTTC
. | 12 | TRBJ2-7 | TRBV2 | . | CASRDLAREQYF | TGTGCCAGCCGGGACTTGGCAAGAGAGCAGTACTTC
. | 16 | TRBJ1-2 | TRBV7-2 | . | CASSSRGGSGNYGYTF | TGTGCCAGCAGCTCCAGAGGGGGGAGTGGAAACTATGGCTACACCTTC
. | 14 | TRBJ1-3 | TRBV5-6 | TRBD1 | CASSLRTGGNTIYF | TGTGCCAGCAGCCTCAGGACAGGAGGAAACACCATATATTTT
. | 15 | TRBJ2-7 | TRBV28 | TRBD1 | CASSRTGGETYEQYF | TGTGCCAGCAGTCGGACAGGGGGCGAAACCTACGAGCAGTACTTC
. | 14 | TRBJ2-7 | TRBV27 | . | CASRPSVGDYEQYF | TGTGCCAGCAGGCCGAGTGTGGGGGACTACGAGCAGTACTTC
. | 16 | TRBJ2-5 | TRBV4-1 | TRBD2 | CASSQEGAGGGETQYF | TGCGCCAGCAGCCAGGAGGGAGCGGGGGGTGGAGAGACCCAGTACTTC
. | 15 | TRBJ2-2 | TRBV5-4 | TRBD2 | CASRPWAGDTGELFF | TGTGCCAGCAGGCCTTGGGCGGGGGACACCGGGGAGCTGTTTTTT
. | 11 | TRBJ2-4 | TRBV6-6 | . | CATAEGNIQYF | TGTGCCACCGCCGAGGGGAACATTCAGTACTTC
few | 14 | TRBJ2-7 | TRBV19 | . | CASSAMGSLAGQYF | TGTGCCAGTTCTGCCATGGGGAGCCTTGCTGGGCAGTACTTC
. | 16 | TRBJ2-7 | TRBV7-2 | TRBD2 | CASSDGAGGLQAKQYF | TGTGCCAGCAGCGACGGAGCGGGGGGCCTCCAGGCTAAGCAGTACTTC
. | 16 | TRBJ1-4 | TRBV5-8 | . | CASSFLTPPKVEKLFF | TGTGCCAGCAGCTTTCTAACACCTCCCAAGGTGGAAAAACTGTTTTTT
few | 14 | TRBJ1-6 | TRBV14 | . | CASSQEDGYSPLHF | TGTGCCAGCAGCCAAGAGGACGGTTATTCACCCCTCCACTTT
once | 11 | TRBJ1-1 | TRBV21-1 | . | CASSGGTVAFF | TGTGCCAGCAGTGGCGGGACGGTGGCTTTCTTT
. | 14 | TRBJ1-6 | TRBV9 | . | CASSVEGANSPLHF | TGTGCCAGCAGCGTAGAAGGAGCTAATTCACCCCTCCACTTT
. | 16 | TRBJ1-2 | TRBV7-9 | . | CASSSPTGLFNYGYTF | TGTGCCAGCAGCTCCCCGACGGGACTCTTTAACTATGGCTACACCTTC
. | 14 | TRBJ2-2 | TRBV7-3 | . | CASSLTPGSGELFF | TGTGCCAGCAGCTTAACGCCGGGGTCCGGGGAGCTGTTTTTT
. | 15 | TRBJ2-7 | TRBV9 | . | CASSPSGGGAREQYF | TGTGCCAGCAGCCCCTCTGGAGGGGGCGCAAGGGAGCAGTACTTC
. | 14 | TRBJ1-2 | TRBV10-3 | TRBD1 | CAISPGQTNYGYTF | TGTGCCATCAGTCCGGGACAGACTAACTATGGCTACACCTTC
. | 16 | TRBJ1-5 | TRBV10-3 | . | CAISTTGPQPDQPQHF | TGTGCCATCAGCACGACAGGACCCCAGCCGGATCAGCCCCAGCATTTT
. | 14 | TRBJ2-1 | TRBV25-1 | TRBD2 | CASSNGLGGIEQFF | TGTGCCAGCAGCAACGGACTAGGTGGTATTGAGCAGTTCTTC
. | 15 | TRBJ1-6 | TRBV7-8 | . | CASSSRDNKNSPLHF | TGTGCCAGCAGCTCCCGGGACAACAAGAATTCACCCCTCCACTTT
. | 14 | TRBJ1-5 | TRBV6-4 | . | CASSEEQTNQPQHF | TGTGCCAGCAGTGAAGAACAGACAAATCAGCCCCAGCATTTT
. | 15 | TRBJ2-1 | TRBV7-2 | . | CASSLRPRLNNEQFF | TGTGCCAGCAGCTTAAGACCGCGACTAAACAATGAGCAGTTCTTC
. | 11 | TRBJ2-1 | TRBV10-2 | . | CASSEPNEQFF | TGCGCCAGCAGTGAACCTAATGAGCAGTTCTTC
. | 15 | TRBJ2-1 | TRBV4-1 | TRBD1 | CASSHPGTGINEQFF | TGCGCCAGCAGCCACCCCGGGACAGGGATCAATGAGCAGTTCTTC
. | 12 | TRBJ2-7 | TRBV7-2 | . | CASSSRNYEQYF | TGTGCCAGCAGCTCGAGGAACTACGAGCAGTACTTC
. | 13 | TRBJ2-7 | TRBV5-1 | . | CASSFEGAYEQYF | TGCGCCAGCAGCTTCGAGGGGGCCTACGAGCAGTACTTC
. | 15 | TRBJ1-1 | TRBV5-1 | TRBD1 | CASSFDRAGATEAFF | TGCGCCAGCAGCTTTGACAGGGCGGGGGCCACTGAAGCTTTCTTT
. | 16 | TRBJ1-4 | TRBV15 | TRBD1 | CATSRDVTGGNEKLFF | TGTGCCACCAGCAGAGATGTTACAGGGGGAAATGAAAAACTGTTTTTT
few | 15 | TRBJ1-5 | TRBV4-3 | . | CASSQEVRVNQPQHF | TGCGCCAGCAGCCAAGAAGTCAGGGTCAATCAGCCCCAGCATTTT
once | 12 | TRBJ2-7 | TRBV4-2 | . | CASSQEGYEQYF | TGTGCCAGCAGCCAAGAGGGGTACGAGCAGTACTTC